This T cell receptor beta chain appears in the sequencing data of a study of blood T cells in healthy people across ages. This CDR3 has 13 amino acids. The germline V gene has CDR1 SGHDN and CDR2 FVKESK. Trimming removed 8 bases from V and 5 bases from J, with 15 bases in between. Then a second PCR, running roughly 6 to 11 cycles, was carried out with a sample-barcoded 5' primer and a J-beta primer mix. TCRdb used MiXCR to reprocess the 5' RACE reads, holding one entry per CDR3 protein. The table has just under 900,000 distinct CDR3 sequences, roughly 26% seen once. Concerning this clonotype itself: A much larger clone differs by one base, so this may be a read error.

The TCR comes from a woman of 80 years or more in good health. Material: blood. The chain links TRBV14 to TRBJ2-5; D possibly corresponds to TRBD2 (5 bases). The CDR3 loop is CASGRALGETQYF. CDR3 coding DNA: TGTGCCAGCGGGCGGGCCCTTGGGGAGACCCAGTACTTC.